This T cell receptor beta chain was documented in a study of Ad26.COV2.S vaccination and SARS-CoV-2 variants. Overall study: In the study, Ad26.COV2.S was injected intramuscularly once, or twice 56 days apart.

As for this clone: The antigen is not known.

Treatment noted: 19 received Ad26.COV2.S at low or high dose, single or two shots; 5 received placebo; per-sample allocation not given. Day 63 after the first vaccine or placebo injection was the time point for sampling. Within Boston, the person who donated was an adult of 18-55 years. CDR3 length equals 14 residues. Per the germline V gene, CDR1 is MDHEN and CDR2 is SYDVKM. The V segment lost 5 bases and the J segment 3 bases; nucleotides outside the gene matches: 3. The data were produced by immunoSEQ multiplex PCR, yet TCRdb's version contains in-frame clones alone and is incomplete. The sample gives more than 300,000 clones, around four fifths of which show up once; approximately 2.1% is in the top ten. General observations from the study: Measurement of non-spike TCR breadth gave similar results in vaccine and placebo recipients. In TCR breadth and depth analyses, total T cell responses may have been underestimated.

This receptor was taken from a person aged 18-60 years who received the Ad26.COV2.S COVID-19 vaccine or a placebo. The source was peripheral blood, collected in a trial of Ad26.COV2.S vaccine versus placebo. V is TRBV28 and J is TRBJ1-5; 8 positions agree with TRBD1. CDR3 residues: CASSADRDNQPQHF. DNA of the CDR3: TGTGCCAGCAGTGCGGACAGGGACAATCAGCCCCAGCATTTT.